This T cell receptor (beta chain) originates from a study of T cells after yellow fever vaccination (dated by TCRdb to about 2019). Regarding the complete study: Libraries from fractions with low cell numbers were prepared with the SMART-Seq v4 Ultra Low Input RNA kit. To track T-cell clones before and after primary and booster YFV17D yellow fever vaccination, bulk TCR alpha and beta repertoires were sequenced longitudinally. Two healthy male donors, one aged 18 to 30 and one aged 30 to 39 years, were included in the cohort. Bulk PBMC replicates and cell subsets were isolated from blood drawn at multiple timepoints before and after both primary and secondary immunization.

The treatment or condition label on this specimen signifies: live attenuated yellow fever vaccine strain. A standard Ficoll-Paque protocol was used to isolate PBMCs from peripheral blood. Dynabeads CD4 and CD8 positive selection kits were used to isolate CD4 and CD8 T-cell fractions. RNA was extracted with TriZol from bulk PBMCs, CD4 and CD8 fractions, and dextramer-positive and dextramer-negative fractions. The data were produced on an Illumina NovaSeq 6000. TCR cDNA was synthesized by 5'RACE template switching, which introduced a universal primer site and unique molecular identifiers. Priming for cDNA synthesis came from both the TCR alpha and TCR beta constant segments. Libraries were amplified in two PCR steps, with sample barcodes and sequencing adapters added in the second step. Sequencing of libraries was performed on Illumina HiSeq 2500 (2x100 bp) or NovaSeq (2x150 bp). The authors' analysis ran thus. Demultiplexing of reads and collapsing into UMI consensus sequences were performed with MIGEC, and V(D)J alignment was carried out with MiXCR. Using edgeR on replicate PBMC samples, clonotypes were called vaccine-responding if FDR was below 0.01 and the log2 fold change was above 5 up to day 15. CD4 or CD8 identity was assigned to each bulk clonotype according to whether the clonotype was present at higher abundance in the sequenced CD4 repertoire or the sequenced CD8 repertoire. TCRdb itself trimmed the public reads at Q25 with fastp, ran MiXCR and retained productive beta chains. Rows with a matching CDR3 protein are joined into one entry that keeps the most common DNA and genes. None of the V and J calls come from the authors' own analysis; TCRdb made them. The sample includes about 170,000 distinct CDR3 sequences, with roughly 11% observed a single time. The ten biggest clones cover less than 40% of the sample.

Summary of the overall study and its limitations: The secondary T-cell response was weaker than the primary response but faster, peaking on day 5 instead of day 15. Most clones expanded after primary vaccination were re-detected after the booster (96% of CD4 and about 88% of CD8), suggesting broad memory maintenance. Because only a couple of donors were included in the study, the extent to which the findings can be generalized is limited. A small fraction of clonotypes showed up in both the CD4 and CD8 compartments, probably as a result of convergent recombination. Computational filtering was needed because FACS-sorted repertoires could contain abundant contaminating clonotypes from the bulk population.

This clonotype was observed a handful of times. Its antigen is still unknown. No quality values exist for individual bases; no much larger clone is one base distant. There are 14 amino acids in the CDR3, from cysteine to phenylalanine inclusive. Only the CDR3 DNA stays, 42 bases, in frame from base 1. V and J are trimmed by 7 bases and 3 bases, and the gene matches miss 7 bases of the junction. Taken from the germline V gene (reference sequence), the CDR1 and CDR2 loops are SEHNR and FQNEAQ. The chain employs TRBV7-9 and TRBJ1-2; 8 central nucleotides agree with TRBD1. This TCR was sampled from a young man who received the YFV17D yellow fever vaccine. The specimen was CD8+ T cells sorted from PBMCs, collected 15 days after the yellow fever booster vaccination. The CDR3 region reads CASKGSDRDYGYTF. The nucleotide sequence reads TGTGCCAGCAAAGGATCGGACAGGGACTATGGCTACACCTTC.